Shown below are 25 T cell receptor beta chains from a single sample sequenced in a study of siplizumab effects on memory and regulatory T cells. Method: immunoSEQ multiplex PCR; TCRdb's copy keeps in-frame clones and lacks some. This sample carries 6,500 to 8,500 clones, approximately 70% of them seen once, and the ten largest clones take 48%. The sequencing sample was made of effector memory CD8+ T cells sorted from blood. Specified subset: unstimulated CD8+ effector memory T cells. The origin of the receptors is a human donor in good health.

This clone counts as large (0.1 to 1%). The CDR3 DNA is TGTGCCAGTTCTCACGGGGCGGGCAATGAGCAGTTCTTC. Translation: CASSHGAGNEQFF. This chain joins TRBV19 and TRBJ2-1; D may be TRBD1 or TRBD2 (5 bases each). CDR1 LNHDA and CDR2 SQIVND come from the germline V gene (reference sequence). The germline V and J ends were trimmed by 8 bases and 6 bases, with 14 bases remaining between them. CDR3 length: 13 residues.

CDR3 region: CASSLRRDRVYGYTF. DNA of the CDR3: TGTGCCAGCAGCTTGAGAAGGGACAGGGTATATGGCTACACCTTC. The V gene is TRBV5-6, the J gene TRBJ1-2; the match to TRBD1 covers 9 bases. Germline V lookup: CDR1 SGHDT, CDR2 YYEEEE. This CDR3 comprises 15 residues. V dropped 1 base and J dropped 5; count of bases not matched to a gene: 6.

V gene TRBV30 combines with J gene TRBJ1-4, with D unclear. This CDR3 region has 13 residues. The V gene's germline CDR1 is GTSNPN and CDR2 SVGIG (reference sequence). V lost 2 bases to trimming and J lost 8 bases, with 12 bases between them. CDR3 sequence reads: CAWSPMGAEKLFF. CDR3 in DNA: TGTGCCTGGAGTCCCATGGGCGCCGAAAAACTGTTTTTT.

The CDR3 loop is CASSQAQGKCEQYF. In DNA, the CDR3 is TGTGCCAGCAGCCAAGCACAGGGGAAATGCGAGCAGTACTTC. This chain joins TRBV14 and TRBJ2-7; TRBD1 agrees at 7 bases. The CDR3 totals 14 residues. Germline CDR1 reads SGHDN; CDR2 reads FVKESK. The V gene end was trimmed by 1 base and the J gene end by 6 bases; junction bases not matched to a gene: 6.

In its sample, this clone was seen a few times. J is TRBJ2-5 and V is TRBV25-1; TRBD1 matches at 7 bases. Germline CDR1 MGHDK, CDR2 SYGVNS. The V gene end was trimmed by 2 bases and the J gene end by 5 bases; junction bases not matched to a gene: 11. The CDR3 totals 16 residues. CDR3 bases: TGTGCCAGCAGTGAAATGACAGGGTTGGGGGTTGAGACCCAGTACTTC. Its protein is CASSEMTGLGVETQYF.

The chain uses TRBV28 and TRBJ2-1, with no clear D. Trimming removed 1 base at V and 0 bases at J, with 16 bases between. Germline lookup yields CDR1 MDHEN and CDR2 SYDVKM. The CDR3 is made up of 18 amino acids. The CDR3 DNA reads TGTGCCAGCAGTTTATTATCCATTGGGGATAGCTCCTACAATGAGCAGTTCTTC. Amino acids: CASSLLSIGDSSYNEQFF. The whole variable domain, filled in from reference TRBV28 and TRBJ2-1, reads DVKVTQSSRYLVKRTGEKVFLECVQDMDHENMFWYRQDPGLGLRLIYFSYDVKMKEKGDIPEGYSVSREKKERFSLILESASTNQTSMYLCASSLLSIGDSSYNEQFFGPGTRLTVL.

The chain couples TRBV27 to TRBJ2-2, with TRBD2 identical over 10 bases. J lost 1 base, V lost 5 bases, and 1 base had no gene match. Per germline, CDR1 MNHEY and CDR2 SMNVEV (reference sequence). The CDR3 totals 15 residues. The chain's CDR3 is CASSRTSGNTGELFF. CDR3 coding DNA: TGTGCCAGCAGTCGGACTAGCGGGAACACCGGGGAGCTGTTTTTT.

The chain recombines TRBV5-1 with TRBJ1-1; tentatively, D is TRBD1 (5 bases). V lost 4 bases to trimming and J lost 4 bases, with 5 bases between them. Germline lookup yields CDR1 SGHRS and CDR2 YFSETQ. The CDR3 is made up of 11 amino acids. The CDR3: CASSQGTEAFF. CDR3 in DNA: TGCGCCAGCAGCCAGGGCACTGAAGCTTTCTTT.

The CDR3 DNA follows: TGCGCCAGCAGCCAAGTGGGACAGGGGGACTACGAGCAGTACTTC. Protein product: CASSQVGQGDYEQYF. The chain has TRBV4-1 and TRBJ2-7; TRBD1 agrees at 11 bases. Germline-derived CDR1 and CDR2 are MGHRA and YSYEKL. The ends lost 1 base at V and 3 bases at J; junction bases unmatched: 2. The CDR3 contains 15 residues.

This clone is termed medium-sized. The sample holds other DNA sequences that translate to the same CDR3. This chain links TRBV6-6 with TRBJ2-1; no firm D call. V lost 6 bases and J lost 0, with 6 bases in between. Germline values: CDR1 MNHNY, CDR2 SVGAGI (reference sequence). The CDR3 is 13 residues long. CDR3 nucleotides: TGTGCCAGCAGCTCTAGCTCCTACAATGAGCAGTTCTTC. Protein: CASSSSSYNEQFF.

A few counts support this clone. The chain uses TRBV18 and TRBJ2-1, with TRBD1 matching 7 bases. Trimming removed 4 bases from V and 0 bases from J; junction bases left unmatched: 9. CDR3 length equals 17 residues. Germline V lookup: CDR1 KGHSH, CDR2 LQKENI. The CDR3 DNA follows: TGTGCCAGCTCACACAGGGGAAGCAGGAGCTCCTACAATGAGCAGTTCTTC. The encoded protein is CASSHRGSRSSYNEQFF.

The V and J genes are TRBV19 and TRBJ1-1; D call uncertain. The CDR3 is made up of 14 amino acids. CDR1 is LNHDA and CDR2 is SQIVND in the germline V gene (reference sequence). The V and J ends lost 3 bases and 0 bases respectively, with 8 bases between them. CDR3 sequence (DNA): TGTGCCAGTAGTATCCTGGGTGTGAACACTGAAGCTTTCTTT. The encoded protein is CASSILGVNTEAFF.

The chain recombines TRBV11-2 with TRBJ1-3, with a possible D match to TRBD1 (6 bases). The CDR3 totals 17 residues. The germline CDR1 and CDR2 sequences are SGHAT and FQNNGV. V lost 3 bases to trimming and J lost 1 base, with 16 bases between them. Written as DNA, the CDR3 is TGTGCCAGCAGCTTGGGCGGGGGGCAGATTTCTGGAAACACCATATATTTT. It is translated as CASSLGGGQISGNTIYF.

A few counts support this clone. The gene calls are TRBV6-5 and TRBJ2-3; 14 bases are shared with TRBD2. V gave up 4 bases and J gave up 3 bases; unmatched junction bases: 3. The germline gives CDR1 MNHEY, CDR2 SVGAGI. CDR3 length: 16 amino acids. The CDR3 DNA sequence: TGTGCCAGCAGTTCAAGACTAGCGGGAGGGACAGATACGCAGTATTTT. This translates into CASSSRLAGGTDTQYF.

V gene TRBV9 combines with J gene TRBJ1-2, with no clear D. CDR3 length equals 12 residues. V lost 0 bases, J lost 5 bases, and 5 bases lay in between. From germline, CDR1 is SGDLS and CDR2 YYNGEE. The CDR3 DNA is TGTGCCAGCAGCGTAGGCCTTTATGGCTACACCTTC. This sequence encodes CASSVGLYGYTF.

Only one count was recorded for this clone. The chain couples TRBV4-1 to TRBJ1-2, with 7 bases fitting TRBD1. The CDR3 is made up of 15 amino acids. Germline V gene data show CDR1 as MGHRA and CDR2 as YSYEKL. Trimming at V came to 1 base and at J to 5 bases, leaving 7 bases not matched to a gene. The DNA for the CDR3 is TGCGCCAGCAGCCAAGTAGCAGGGGGTGATTATGGCTACACCTTC. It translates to CASSQVAGGDYGYTF.

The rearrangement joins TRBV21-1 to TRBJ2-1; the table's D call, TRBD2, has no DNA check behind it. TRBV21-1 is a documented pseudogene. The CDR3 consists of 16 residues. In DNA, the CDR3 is TGTGCCAGCAGCAAAAAAGTCTGGAGGGAGGCGAATGAGCAGTTCTTC. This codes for CASSKKVWREANEQFF.

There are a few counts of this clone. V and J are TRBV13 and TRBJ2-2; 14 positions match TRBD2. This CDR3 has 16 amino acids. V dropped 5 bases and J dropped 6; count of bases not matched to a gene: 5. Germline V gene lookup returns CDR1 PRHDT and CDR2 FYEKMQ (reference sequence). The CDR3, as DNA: TGTGCCAGCAGCGCAGGACTAGCGGGAGGCTCCGGGGAGCTGTTTTTT. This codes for CASSAGLAGGSGELFF.

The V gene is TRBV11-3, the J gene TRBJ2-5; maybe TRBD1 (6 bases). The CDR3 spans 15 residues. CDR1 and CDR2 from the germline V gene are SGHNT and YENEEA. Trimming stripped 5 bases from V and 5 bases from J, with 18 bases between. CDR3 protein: CASSLGQGFLETQYF. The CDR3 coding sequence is TGTGCCAGCAGCCTAGGCCAGGGGTTTTTGGAGACCCAGTACTTC.

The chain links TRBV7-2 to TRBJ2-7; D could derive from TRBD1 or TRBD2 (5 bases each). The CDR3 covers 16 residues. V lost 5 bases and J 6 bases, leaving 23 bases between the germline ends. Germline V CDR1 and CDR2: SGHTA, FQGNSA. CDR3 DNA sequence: TGTGCCAGCAGCGAAACTAGGGGTCCTTATGGGACCGAGCAGTACTTC. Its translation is CASSETRGPYGTEQYF.

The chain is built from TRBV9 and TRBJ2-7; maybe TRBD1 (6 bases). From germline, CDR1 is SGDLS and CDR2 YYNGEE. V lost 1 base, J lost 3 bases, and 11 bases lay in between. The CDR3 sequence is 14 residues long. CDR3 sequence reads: CASSVHREFYEQYF. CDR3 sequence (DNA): TGTGCCAGCAGCGTACACAGGGAATTCTACGAGCAGTACTTC.

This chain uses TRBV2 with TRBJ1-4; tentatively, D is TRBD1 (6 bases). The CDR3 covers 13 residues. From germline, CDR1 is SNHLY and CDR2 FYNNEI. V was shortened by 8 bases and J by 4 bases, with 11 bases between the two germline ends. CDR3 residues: CASQDSLNEKLFF. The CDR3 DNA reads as TGTGCCAGCCAGGACAGTCTTAATGAAAAACTGTTTTTT.

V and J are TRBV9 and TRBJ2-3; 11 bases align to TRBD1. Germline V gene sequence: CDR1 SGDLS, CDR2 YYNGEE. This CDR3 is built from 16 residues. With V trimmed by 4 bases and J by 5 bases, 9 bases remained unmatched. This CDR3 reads CASSLRTGGSGDTQYF. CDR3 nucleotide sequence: TGTGCCAGCAGCCTCCGGACAGGGGGCTCGGGAGATACGCAGTATTTT.

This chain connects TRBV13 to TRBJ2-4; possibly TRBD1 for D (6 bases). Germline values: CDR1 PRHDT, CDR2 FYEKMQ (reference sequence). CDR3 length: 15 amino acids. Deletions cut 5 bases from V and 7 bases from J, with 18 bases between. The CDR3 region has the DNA TGTGCCAGCAGCATACAGGGAGAAGATGGGAACATTCAGTACTTC. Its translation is CASSIQGEDGNIQYF.

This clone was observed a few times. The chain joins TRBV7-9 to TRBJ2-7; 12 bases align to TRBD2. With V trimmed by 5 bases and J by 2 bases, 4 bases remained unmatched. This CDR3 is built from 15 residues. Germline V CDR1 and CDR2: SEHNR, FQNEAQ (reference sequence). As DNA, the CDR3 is TGTGCCAGCAGCCCAGGACTAGCGGGAACCTACGAGCAGTACTTC. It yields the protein CASSPGLAGTYEQYF.